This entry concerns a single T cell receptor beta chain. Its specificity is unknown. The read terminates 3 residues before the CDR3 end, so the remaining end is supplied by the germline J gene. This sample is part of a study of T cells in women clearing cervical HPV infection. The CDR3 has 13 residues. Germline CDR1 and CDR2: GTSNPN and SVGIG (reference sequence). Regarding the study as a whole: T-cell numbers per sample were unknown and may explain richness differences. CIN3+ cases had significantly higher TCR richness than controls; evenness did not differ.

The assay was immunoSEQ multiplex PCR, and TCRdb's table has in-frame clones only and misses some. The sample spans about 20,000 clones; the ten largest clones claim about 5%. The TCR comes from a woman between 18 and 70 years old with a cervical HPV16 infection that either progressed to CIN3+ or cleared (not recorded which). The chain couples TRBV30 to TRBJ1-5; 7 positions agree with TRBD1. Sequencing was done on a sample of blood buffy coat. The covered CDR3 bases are TGTGCCTGGATGTGGGACAGAACGGATCCC. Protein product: CAWMWDRTDP. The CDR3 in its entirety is CAWMWDRTDPQHF. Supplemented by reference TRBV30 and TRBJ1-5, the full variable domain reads SQTIHQWPATLVQPVGSPLSLECTVEGTSNPNLYWYRQAAGRGLQLLFYSVGIGQISSEVPQNLSASRPQDRQFILSSKKLLLSDSGFYLCAWMWDRTDPQHFGDGTRLSIL.